One sample yielded the 26 T cell receptor beta chains listed below, sequenced in a study of OX40 agonist ivuxolimab in advanced cancers. Here immunoSEQ multiplex PCR was the method, and the copy in TCRdb shows in-frame clones only, minus some. The sample lists roughly 100,000 clones; 90% were seen once. The sample was CD4+ or CD8+ T cells sorted from blood, taken in a trial of the OX40 agonist ivuxolimab. Every receptor here comes from an adult with an advanced solid tumor such as melanoma, head and neck, liver or kidney cancer.

The chain recombines TRBV15 with TRBJ1-3; tentatively, D is TRBD1 (5 bases). The germline gives CDR1 LNHNV, CDR2 YYDKDF (reference sequence). This CDR3 comprises 17 residues. V was clipped by 1 base and J by 2 bases, with 15 bases between them. CDR3 in amino acids: CATSRVPGQAAGNTIYF. The CDR3 bases are TGTGCCACCAGCAGAGTTCCAGGGCAAGCGGCTGGAAACACCATATATTTT.

The rearrangement uses TRBV7-2 and TRBJ1-5, with D maybe TRBD1 (6 bases). CDR1 and CDR2 (germline): SGHTA, FQGNSA. CDR3 length: 14 amino acids. V was pared by 4 bases and J by 3 bases, with 10 bases between. In DNA form, the CDR3 reads TGTGCCAGCAGCTCCGGACAGCACAATCAGCCCCAGCATTTT. Protein sequence: CASSSGQHNQPQHF.

This chain uses TRBV28 with TRBJ2-7; D is unresolved. Trimming shortened V by 6 bases and J by 0 bases, and 9 bases separated the two germline ends. This CDR3 region has 13 residues. The germline V gene encodes CDR1 MDHEN and CDR2 SYDVKM. The CDR3 is CASRQIGSYEQYF. CDR3 in DNA: TGTGCCAGCAGGCAAATAGGCTCCTACGAGCAGTACTTC.

V usage is TRBV6-5 and J usage is TRBJ1-3, with 8 bases fitting TRBD1. Losses at the gene ends were 5 bases for V and 1 base for J; bases not matched to a gene: 1. CDR3 length: 14 residues. Per the germline V gene, CDR1 is MNHEY and CDR2 is SVGAGI. This CDR3 is CASSRTGSGNTIYF. DNA of the CDR3: TGTGCCAGCAGTCGGACAGGGTCTGGAAACACCATATATTTT.

This clone appeared once. This chain connects TRBV7-2 to TRBJ2-3; possibly TRBD1 for D (5 bases). The V end lost 2 bases, the J end lost 1 base, and 10 bases lay between the germline ends. The CDR3 totals 15 residues. From germline, CDR1 is SGHTA and CDR2 FQGNSA. The DNA for the CDR3 is TGTGCCAGCAGCTTAAACAGGTGGGGCACAGATACGCAGTATTTT. This encodes CASSLNRWGTDTQYF.

This clone was observed a few times. J is TRBJ2-7 and V is TRBV30; 8 nucleotides match TRBD1. The length of the CDR3 is 13 residues. The ends lost 5 bases at V and 3 bases at J; junction bases unmatched: 6. CDR1 and CDR2 from the germline V gene are GTSNPN and SVGIG (reference sequence). CDR3 DNA: TGTGCCTGGGACTCCGGGACAGGCTACGAGCAGTACTTC. Residues: CAWDSGTGYEQYF.

The chain couples TRBV29-1 to TRBJ2-5, with 11 bases identical to TRBD2. V lost 7 bases to trimming and J lost 6 bases; unmatched junction nucleotides: 10. CDR3 length equals 14 residues. Germline V gene sequence: CDR1 SQVTM, CDR2 ANQGSEA. For the CDR3, the DNA is TGCAGCGCCCGTAGCGGGGGGGCCGGGAAGACCCAGTACTTC. It yields the protein CSARSGGAGKTQYF. Filled out from reference TRBV29-1 and TRBJ2-5, the complete variable domain reads SAVISQKPSRDICQRGTSLTIQCQVDSQVTMMFWYRQQPGQSLTLIATANQGSEATYESGFVIDKFPISRPNLTFSTLTVSNMSPEDSSIYLCSARSGGAGKTQYFGPGTRLLVL.

The V gene is TRBV6-6, the J gene TRBJ2-7; the D is unclear. Germline loops: CDR1 MNHNY, CDR2 SVGAGI (reference sequence). V gave up 2 bases and J gave up 5 bases, with 7 bases separating them. CDR3 length equals 12 residues. The CDR3 reads CASSYRAHEQYF. The DNA for the CDR3 is TGTGCCAGCAGTTACAGAGCCCACGAGCAGTACTTC.

The V gene is TRBV28, the J gene TRBJ1-2, with TRBD1 identical over 8 bases. The CDR3 consists of 15 residues. The junction had 10 bases not matched to a gene; V was cut back by 5 bases and J by 5 bases. Germline V gene lookup returns CDR1 MDHEN and CDR2 SYDVKM. The CDR3 sequence is CASSPGQALYYGYTF. The CDR3 region has the DNA TGTGCCAGCAGTCCGGGACAGGCCCTATATTATGGCTACACCTTC.

The CDR3 here is CASSLDYSGELFF. CDR3 in DNA: TGTGCCAGCAGCTTAGACTACTCCGGGGAGCTGTTTTTT. The genes are TRBV5-4 and TRBJ2-2; possible D gene TRBD2, 5 bases. CDR3 length: 13 residues. Germline lookup yields CDR1 SGHNT and CDR2 YYREEE (reference sequence). V lost 2 bases to trimming and J lost 6 bases, with 8 bases between them.

Comments on this clone: Other nucleotide sequences from this sample produce the same CDR3. The chain has TRBV5-4 and TRBJ1-2; 7 bases line up with TRBD1. Germline-derived CDR1 and CDR2 are SGHNT and YYREEE (reference sequence). The V and J ends lost 0 bases and 5 bases, in that order; junction bases with no gene match: 4. The CDR3 is made up of 14 amino acids. The CDR3 sequence: CASSLEGGLYGYTF. The CDR3 DNA sequence: TGTGCCAGCAGCTTGGAAGGGGGCTTGTATGGCTACACCTTC.

The chain couples TRBV5-8 to TRBJ1-5; D perhaps matches TRBD1 (5 bases). Germline values: CDR1 SGHTS, CDR2 YDEGEE. CDR3 size: 16 residues. Deletions cut 0 bases from V and 2 bases from J, with 12 bases between. The CDR3 is CASSLEPGPGNQPQHF. In nucleotides, the CDR3 is TGTGCCAGCAGCTTGGAACCAGGGCCTGGCAATCAGCCCCAGCATTTT.

The gene calls are TRBV5-1 and TRBJ1-4, with 8 bases identical to TRBD1. The CDR3 contains 14 residues. The V and J ends lost 5 bases and 6 bases, in that order; junction bases with no gene match: 6. The germline gives CDR1 SGHRS, CDR2 YFSETQ. The CDR3 reads CASRLAGGDEKLFF. Written as DNA, the CDR3 is TGCGCCAGCAGGCTGGCAGGGGGCGATGAAAAACTGTTTTTT.

V gene TRBV29-1 combines with J gene TRBJ2-3; TRBD1 matches at 8 bases. V was clipped by 1 base and J by 0 bases; unmatched bases: 6. CDR1 is SQVTM and CDR2 is ANQGSEA in the germline V gene. This CDR3 is built from 16 residues. CDR3 in DNA: TGCAGCGTTGAAGGAGGACAGGGTTGGAGCACAGATACGCAGTATTTT. This sequence encodes CSVEGGQGWSTDTQYF.

The chain couples TRBV5-3 to TRBJ1-6; possibly TRBD1 for D (5 bases). TRBV5-3 is sorted into the ORF group, with uncertain function. V lost 4 bases to trimming and J lost 0 bases, with 11 bases between them. The CDR3 has 16 residues. CDR3 residues: CARSSQGVSYNSPLHF. The DNA of the CDR3 is TGTGCCAGAAGCAGTCAGGGAGTCTCCTATAATTCACCCCTCCACTTT.

The CDR3 reads CASSTPYSLSGNTIYF. As DNA, the CDR3 is TGTGCCAGTAGTACTCCTTACAGCCTCTCTGGAAACACCATATATTTT. The chain recombines TRBV19 with TRBJ1-3; D is ambiguous. Trimming shortened V by 4 bases and J by 0 bases, and 13 bases separated the two germline ends. This CDR3 is built from 16 residues. From germline, CDR1 is LNHDA and CDR2 SQIVND (reference sequence).

This chain joins TRBV7-2 and TRBJ1-1; D might be TRBD1 (5 bases). Germline CDR1 and CDR2: SGHTA and FQGNSA. The CDR3 runs to 15 residues. Trimming stripped 5 bases from V and 2 bases from J, with 15 bases between. CDR3 sequence reads: CASSRYRLTNTEAFF. CDR3 in DNA: TGTGCCAGCAGCCGGTACAGGCTTACTAACACTGAAGCTTTCTTT.

This clone occurred once. The chain combines TRBV14 with TRBJ2-1, with 13 bases that match TRBD2. V was pared by 7 bases and J by 7 bases, with 13 bases of the junction left unmatched. The CDR3 is 17 residues long. CDR1 and CDR2 from the germline V gene are SGHDN and FVKESK. The CDR3 DNA reads as TGTGCCAGCAATAAACGACTAGCGGGGGGCCTGGGGAATGAGCAGTTCTTC. Translation: CASNKRLAGGLGNEQFF.

The gene calls are TRBV6-6 and TRBJ1-1; 9 bases fit TRBD1. Looked up from germline, CDR1 is MNHNY and CDR2 is SVGAGI (reference sequence). J lost 5 bases, V lost 6 bases, and 7 bases had no gene match. CDR3 length: 14 residues. The DNA for the CDR3 is TGTGCCAGCAGACCACAGGGGGCGCGTACTGAAGCTTTCTTT. As protein: CASRPQGARTEAFF.

For this clone: The sample has other DNA sequences that encode this CDR3 too. DNA of the CDR3: TGTGCCATCAGTCTTCAGGGGGGGGACACTGAAGCTTTCTTT. Translating it yields CAISLQGGDTEAFF. The chain links TRBV10-3 to TRBJ1-1; 7 nucleotides match TRBD1. The CDR3 is made up of 14 amino acids. Trimming cost V 5 bases and J 3 bases; bases outside gene matches: 6. Germline lookup yields CDR1 ENHRY and CDR2 SYGVKD.

This sequence joins TRBV28 and TRBJ1-1; D not certain. The CDR3 loop spans 14 amino acids. Per germline, CDR1 MDHEN and CDR2 SYDVKM. The germline V and J ends were trimmed by 6 bases and 5 bases, with 16 bases remaining between them. The CDR3 DNA follows: TGTGCCAGCAGACCTTCAACGCCCGGGACTGAAGCTTTCTTT. Protein: CASRPSTPGTEAFF.

This clone was counted between two and nine times. V is TRBV18 and J is TRBJ1-3, with D possibly being TRBD1 (5 bases). The length of the CDR3 is 15 residues. CDR1 is KGHSH and CDR2 is LQKENI in the germline V gene. Trimming took off 2 bases at V and 4 bases at J, with 12 bases between the two ends. In DNA, the CDR3 is TGTGCCAGCTCACCAGGGGCAGGCCGCGGAAACACCATATATTTT. The encoded protein is CASSPGAGRGNTIYF.

V and J are TRBV7-3 and TRBJ2-2; D is undetermined. Trimming took 2 bases from V and 3 from J, leaving 13 bases between them. From germline, CDR1 is SGHTA and CDR2 FQGTGA. The CDR3 is 16 amino acids. The CDR3 reads CASSLWQARDTGELFF. Here the CDR3 DNA reads TGTGCCAGCAGCTTATGGCAGGCCCGGGACACCGGGGAGCTGTTTTTT.

The chain carries TRBV5-1 and TRBJ2-3; 8 bases match TRBD1. The CDR3 is made up of 14 amino acids. Germline values: CDR1 SGHRS, CDR2 YFSETQ. The V segment lost 4 bases and the J segment 1 base; nucleotides outside the gene matches: 2. The CDR3 reads CASSPGQGTDTQYF. The CDR3 nucleotides are TGCGCCAGCAGCCCGGGACAGGGCACAGATACGCAGTATTTT.

The rearrangement joins TRBV7-2 to TRBJ1-1, with a weak D call TRBD1 (6 bases). V was pared by 5 bases and J by 3 bases, with 13 bases between. In germline, CDR1 is SGHTA, CDR2 FQGNSA. There are 14 residues in the CDR3. CDR3 loop: CASSLRTVDTEAFF. CDR3 bases: TGTGCCAGCAGCCTCAGGACAGTCGACACTGAAGCTTTCTTT.

The J gene is TRBJ2-7, the V gene TRBV18, with D possibly matching TRBD2 (5 bases). The germline V gene encodes CDR1 KGHSH and CDR2 LQKENI. The CDR3 totals 17 residues. V dropped 3 bases and J dropped 0 bases, with 18 bases sitting between them. The CDR3 is CASSPLVAGGNSYEQYF. In DNA form, the CDR3 reads TGTGCCAGCTCACCGTTAGTTGCGGGCGGAAACTCCTACGAGCAGTACTTC. Filled out from reference TRBV18 and TRBJ2-7, the complete variable domain reads NAGVMQNPRHLVRRRGQEARLRCSPMKGHSHVYWYRQLPEEGLKFMVYLQKENIIDESGMPKERFSAEFPKEGPSILRIQQVVRGDSAAYFCASSPLVAGGNSYEQYFGPGTRLTVT.